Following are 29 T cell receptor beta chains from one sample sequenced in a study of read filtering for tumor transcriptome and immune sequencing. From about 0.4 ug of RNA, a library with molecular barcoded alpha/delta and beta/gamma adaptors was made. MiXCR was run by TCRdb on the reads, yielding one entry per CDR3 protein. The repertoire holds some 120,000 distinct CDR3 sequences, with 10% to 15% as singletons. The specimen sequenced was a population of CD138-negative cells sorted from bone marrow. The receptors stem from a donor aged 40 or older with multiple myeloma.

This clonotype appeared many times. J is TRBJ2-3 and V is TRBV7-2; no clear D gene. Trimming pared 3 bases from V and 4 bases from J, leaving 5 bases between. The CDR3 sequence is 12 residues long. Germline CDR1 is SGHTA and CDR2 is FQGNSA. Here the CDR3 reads CASSFSSDTQYF. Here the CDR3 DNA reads TGTGCCAGCAGCTTTTCTTCAGATACGCAGTATTTT. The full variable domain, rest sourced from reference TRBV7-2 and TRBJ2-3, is GAGVSQSPSNKVTEKGKDVELRCDPISGHTALYWYRQSLGQGLEFLIYFQGNSAPDKSGLPSDRFSAERTGGSVSTLTIQRTQQEDSAVYLCASSFSSDTQYFGPGTRLTVL.

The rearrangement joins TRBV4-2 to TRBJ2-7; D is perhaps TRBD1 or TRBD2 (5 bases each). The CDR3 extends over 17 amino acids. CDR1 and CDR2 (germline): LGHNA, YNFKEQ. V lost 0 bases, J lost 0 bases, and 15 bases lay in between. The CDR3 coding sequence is TGTGCCAGCAGCCAAGATCGGGGCAGGAGCTACTCCTACGAGCAGTACTTC. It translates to CASSQDRGRSYSYEQYF.

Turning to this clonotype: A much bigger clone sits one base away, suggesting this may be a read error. DNA of the CDR3: TGCGCCAGCAGCGACGGGACAGGGTCGATTTACGAGCAGTACTTC. Amino acids: CASSDGTGSIYEQYF. The chain links TRBV5-1 to TRBJ2-7, with 9 nucleotides matching TRBD1. Germline V gene data show CDR1 as SGHRS and CDR2 as YFSETQ. CDR3 length equals 15 residues. The trim removed 4 bases at V and 4 bases at J, leaving 9 bases unmatched.

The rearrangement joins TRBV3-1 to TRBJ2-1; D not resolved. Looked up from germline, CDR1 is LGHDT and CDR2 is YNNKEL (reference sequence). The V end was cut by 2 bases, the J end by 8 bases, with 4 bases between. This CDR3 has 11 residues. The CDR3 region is CASSQTHEQFF. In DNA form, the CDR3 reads TGTGCCAGCAGCCAAACTCATGAGCAGTTCTTC.

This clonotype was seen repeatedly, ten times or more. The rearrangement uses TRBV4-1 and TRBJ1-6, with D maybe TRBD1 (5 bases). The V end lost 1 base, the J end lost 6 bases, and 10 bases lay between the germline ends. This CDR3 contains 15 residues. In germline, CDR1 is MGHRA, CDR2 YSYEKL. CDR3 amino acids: CASSQGWGGNSPLHF. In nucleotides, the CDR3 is TGCGCCAGCAGCCAAGGATGGGGGGGTAATTCACCCCTCCACTTT.

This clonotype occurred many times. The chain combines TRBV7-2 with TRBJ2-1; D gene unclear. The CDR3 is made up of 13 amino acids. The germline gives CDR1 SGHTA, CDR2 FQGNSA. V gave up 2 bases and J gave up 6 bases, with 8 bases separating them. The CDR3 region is CASSLTYGNEQFF. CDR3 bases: TGTGCCAGCAGCTTAACTTACGGCAATGAGCAGTTCTTC.

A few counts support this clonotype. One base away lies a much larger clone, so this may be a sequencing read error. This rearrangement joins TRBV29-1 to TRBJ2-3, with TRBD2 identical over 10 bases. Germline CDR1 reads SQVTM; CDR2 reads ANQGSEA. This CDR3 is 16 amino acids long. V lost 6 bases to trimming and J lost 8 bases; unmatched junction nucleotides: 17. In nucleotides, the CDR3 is TGCAGCGTGCGCCAATCTAGCGGGAGTAATTTAGGTACGCAGTATTTT. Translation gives CSVRQSSGSNLGTQYF.

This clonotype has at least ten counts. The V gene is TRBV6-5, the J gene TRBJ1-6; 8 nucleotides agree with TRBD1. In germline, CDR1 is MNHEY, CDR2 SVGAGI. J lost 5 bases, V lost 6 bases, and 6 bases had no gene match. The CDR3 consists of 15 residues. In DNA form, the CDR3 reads TGTGCCAGCAGCAGACAGACAGGGGATAATTCACCCCTCCACTTT. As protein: CASSRQTGDNSPLHF.

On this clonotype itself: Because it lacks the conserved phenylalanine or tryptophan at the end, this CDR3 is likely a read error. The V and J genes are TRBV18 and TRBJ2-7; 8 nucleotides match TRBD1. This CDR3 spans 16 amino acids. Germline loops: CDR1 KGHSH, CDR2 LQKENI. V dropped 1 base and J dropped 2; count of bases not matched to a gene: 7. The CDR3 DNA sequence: TGTGCCAGCTCACCACGACAGGGGCCGACTACCTACGAGCAGTACCTC. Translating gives CASSPRQGPTTYEQYL.

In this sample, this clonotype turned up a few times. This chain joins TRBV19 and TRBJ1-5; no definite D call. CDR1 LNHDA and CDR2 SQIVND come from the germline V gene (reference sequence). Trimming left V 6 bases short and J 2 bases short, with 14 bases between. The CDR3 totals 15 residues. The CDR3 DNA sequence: TGTGCCAGTAGGGCCCCCGGGGTTGGCAATCAGCCCCAGCATTTT. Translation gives CASRAPGVGNQPQHF.

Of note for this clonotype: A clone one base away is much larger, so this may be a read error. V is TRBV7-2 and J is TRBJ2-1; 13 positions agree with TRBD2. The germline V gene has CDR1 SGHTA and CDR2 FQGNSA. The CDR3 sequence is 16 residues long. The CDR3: CANSLGLAGAGTEQFF. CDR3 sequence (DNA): TGTGCCAACAGCCTAGGACTAGCGGGAGCAGGGACTGAGCAGTTCTTC.

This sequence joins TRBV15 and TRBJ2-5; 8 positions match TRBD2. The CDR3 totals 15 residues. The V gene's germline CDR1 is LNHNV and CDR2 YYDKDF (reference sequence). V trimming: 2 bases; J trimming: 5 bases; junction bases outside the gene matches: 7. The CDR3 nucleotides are TGTGCCACCAGCAGAAATAGCGGGAATGAGGAGACCCAGTACTTC. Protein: CATSRNSGNEETQYF.

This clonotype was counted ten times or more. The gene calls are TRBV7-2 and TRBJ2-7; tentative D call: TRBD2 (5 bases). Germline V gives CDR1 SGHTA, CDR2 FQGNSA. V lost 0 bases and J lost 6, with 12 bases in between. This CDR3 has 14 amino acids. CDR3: CASSLARESGEQYF. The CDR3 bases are TGTGCCAGCAGCTTAGCACGGGAATCGGGCGAGCAGTACTTC.

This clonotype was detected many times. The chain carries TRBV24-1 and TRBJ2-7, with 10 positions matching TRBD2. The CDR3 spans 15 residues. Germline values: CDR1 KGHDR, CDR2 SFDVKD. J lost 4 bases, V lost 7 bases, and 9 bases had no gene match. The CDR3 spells CATSDEAGGKYEQYF. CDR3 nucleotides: TGTGCCACCAGCGATGAAGCGGGGGGGAAGTACGAGCAGTACTTC.

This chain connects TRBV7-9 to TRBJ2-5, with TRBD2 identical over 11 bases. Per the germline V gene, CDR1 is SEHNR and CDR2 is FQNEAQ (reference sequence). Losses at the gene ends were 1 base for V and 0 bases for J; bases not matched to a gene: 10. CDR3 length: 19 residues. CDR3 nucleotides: TGTGCCAGCAGCTTAGGCGCGACTAGCGGGGTTGGGTACCAAGAGACCCAGTACTTC. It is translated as CASSLGATSGVGYQETQYF.

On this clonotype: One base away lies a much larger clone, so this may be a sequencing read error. In DNA form, the CDR3 reads TGCGCCAGCCCAGCAGGGCTTCATCAGCCCCAGCATTTT. This encodes CASPAGLHQPQHF. The chain recombines TRBV10-1 with TRBJ1-5; D perhaps matches TRBD1 (5 bases). Germline assignment: CDR1 WNHNN and CDR2 SYGVQD (reference sequence). V shed 8 bases and J shed 5 bases, with 13 bases lying between them. This CDR3 spans 13 amino acids.

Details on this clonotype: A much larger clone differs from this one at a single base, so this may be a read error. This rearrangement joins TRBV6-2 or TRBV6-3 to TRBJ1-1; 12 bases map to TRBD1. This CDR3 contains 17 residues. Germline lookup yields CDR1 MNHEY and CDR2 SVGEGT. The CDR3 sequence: CASSYSRDRGRGTVAFF. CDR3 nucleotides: TGTGCCAGCAGTTACTCGAGGGACAGGGGGCGCGGGACTGTAGCTTTCTTT.

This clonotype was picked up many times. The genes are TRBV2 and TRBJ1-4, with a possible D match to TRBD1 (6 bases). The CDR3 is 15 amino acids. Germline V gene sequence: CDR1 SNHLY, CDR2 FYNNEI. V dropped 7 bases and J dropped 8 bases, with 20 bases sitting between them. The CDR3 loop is CASTGGQALGEKLFF. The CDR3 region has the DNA TGTGCCAGCACTGGGGGACAAGCCCTAGGCGAAAAACTGTTTTTT.

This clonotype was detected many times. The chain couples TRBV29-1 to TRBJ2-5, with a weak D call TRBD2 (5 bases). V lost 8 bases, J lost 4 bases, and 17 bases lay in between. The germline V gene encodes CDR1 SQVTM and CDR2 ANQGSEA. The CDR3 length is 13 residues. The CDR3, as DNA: TGCAGCTATGGGGAGACTCTATTAGAGACCCAGTACTTC. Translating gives CSYGETLLETQYF.

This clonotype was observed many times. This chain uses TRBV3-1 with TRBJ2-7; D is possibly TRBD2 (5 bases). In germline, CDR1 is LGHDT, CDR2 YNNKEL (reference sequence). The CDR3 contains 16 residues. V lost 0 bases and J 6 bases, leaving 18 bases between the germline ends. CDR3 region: CASSQDSQTTYSEQYF. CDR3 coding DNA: TGTGCCAGCAGCCAAGATTCGCAGACTACCTACTCCGAGCAGTACTTC.

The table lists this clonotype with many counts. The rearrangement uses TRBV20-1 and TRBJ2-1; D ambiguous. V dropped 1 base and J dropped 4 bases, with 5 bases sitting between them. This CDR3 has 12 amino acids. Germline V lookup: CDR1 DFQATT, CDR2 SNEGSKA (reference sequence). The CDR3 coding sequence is TGCAGTGCTAGAGCCCAGTACAATGAGCAGTTCTTC. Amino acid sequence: CSARAQYNEQFF.

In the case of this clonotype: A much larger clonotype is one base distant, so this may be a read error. CDR3 DNA sequence: TGTGCCATCAGTGAGGGCGGGGGCGGAACCGGGGAGCTGTTTTTT. Translated, it gives CAISEGGGGTGELFF. The chain combines TRBV10-3 with TRBJ2-2, with D perhaps matching TRBD2 (7 bases). V gave up 2 bases and J gave up 5 bases, with 12 bases separating them. In germline, CDR1 is ENHRY, CDR2 SYGVKD. The CDR3 loop spans 15 amino acids.

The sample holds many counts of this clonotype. The CDR3 protein is CSASGQGAGETQYF. The CDR3 DNA sequence: TGCAGTGCTAGCGGACAGGGGGCAGGGGAGACCCAGTACTTC. This chain links TRBV20-1 with TRBJ2-5; 11 nucleotides line up with TRBD1. The V gene's germline CDR1 is DFQATT and CDR2 SNEGSKA (reference sequence). The J segment lost 5 bases and the V segment lost 3 bases, leaving 5 bases of the junction unmatched. The length of the CDR3 is 14 residues.

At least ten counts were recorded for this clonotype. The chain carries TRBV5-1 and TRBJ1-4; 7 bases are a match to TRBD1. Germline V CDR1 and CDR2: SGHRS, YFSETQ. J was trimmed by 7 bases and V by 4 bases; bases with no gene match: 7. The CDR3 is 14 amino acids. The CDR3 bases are TGCGCCAGCAGCGAGGGGGCTGTGGTTGAAAAACTGTTTTTT. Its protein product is CASSEGAVVEKLFF.

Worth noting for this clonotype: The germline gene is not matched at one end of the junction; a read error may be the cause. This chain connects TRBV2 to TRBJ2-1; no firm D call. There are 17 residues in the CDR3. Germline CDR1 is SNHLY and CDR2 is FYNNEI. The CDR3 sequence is CASGEARGNGSYNEQFF. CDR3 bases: TGTGCCAGCGGTGAAGCCCGAGGCAACGGTTCCTACAATGAGCAGTTCTTC.

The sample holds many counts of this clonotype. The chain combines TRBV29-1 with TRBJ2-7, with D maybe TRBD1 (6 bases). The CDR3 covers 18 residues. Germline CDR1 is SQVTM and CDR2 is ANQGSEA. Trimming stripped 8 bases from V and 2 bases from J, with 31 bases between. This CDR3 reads CSPQGIVKPGHHPYEQYF. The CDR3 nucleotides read TGCAGCCCACAAGGTATCGTCAAACCGGGACACCACCCCTACGAGCAGTACTTC.

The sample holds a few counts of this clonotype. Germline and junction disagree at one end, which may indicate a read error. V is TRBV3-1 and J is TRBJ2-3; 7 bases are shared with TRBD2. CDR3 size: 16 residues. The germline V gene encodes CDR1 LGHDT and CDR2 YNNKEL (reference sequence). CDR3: CASSSTRGSSIDTQYF. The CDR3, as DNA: TGTGCCAGCAGCTCAACTCGCGGGAGTAGCATAGATACGCAGTATTTT.

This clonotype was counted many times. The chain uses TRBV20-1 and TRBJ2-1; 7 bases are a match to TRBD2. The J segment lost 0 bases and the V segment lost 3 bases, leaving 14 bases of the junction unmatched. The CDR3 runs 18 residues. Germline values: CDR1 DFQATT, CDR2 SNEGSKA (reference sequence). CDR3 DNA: TGCAGTGCTAGCCCCATGGGGGGGGTAACGAGCTCCTACAATGAGCAGTTCTTC. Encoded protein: CSASPMGGVTSSYNEQFF.

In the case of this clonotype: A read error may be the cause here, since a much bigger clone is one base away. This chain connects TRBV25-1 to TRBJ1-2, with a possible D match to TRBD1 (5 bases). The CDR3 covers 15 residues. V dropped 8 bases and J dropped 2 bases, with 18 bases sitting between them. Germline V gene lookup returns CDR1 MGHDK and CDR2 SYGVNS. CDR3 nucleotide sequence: TGTGCCAGCGGTACTCTCGGGGAGGGGAACTATGGCTACACCTTC. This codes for CASGTLGEGNYGYTF.